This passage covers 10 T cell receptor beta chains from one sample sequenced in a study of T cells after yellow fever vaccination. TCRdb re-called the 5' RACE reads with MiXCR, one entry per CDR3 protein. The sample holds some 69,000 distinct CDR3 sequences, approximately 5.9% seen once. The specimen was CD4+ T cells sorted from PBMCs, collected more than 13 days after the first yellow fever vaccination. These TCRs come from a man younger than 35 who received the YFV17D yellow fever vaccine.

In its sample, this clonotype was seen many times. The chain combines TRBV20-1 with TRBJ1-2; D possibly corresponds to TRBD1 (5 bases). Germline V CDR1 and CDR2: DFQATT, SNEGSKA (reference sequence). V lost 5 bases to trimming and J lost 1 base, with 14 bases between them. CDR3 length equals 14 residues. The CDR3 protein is CSAAKGMGNYGYTF. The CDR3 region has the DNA TGCAGTGCTGCTAAGGGGATGGGTAACTATGGCTACACCTTC.

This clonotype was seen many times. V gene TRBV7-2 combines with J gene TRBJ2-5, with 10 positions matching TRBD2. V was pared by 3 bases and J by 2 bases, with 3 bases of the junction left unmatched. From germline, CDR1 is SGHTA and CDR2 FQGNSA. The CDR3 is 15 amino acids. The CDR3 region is CASSFTSGVQETQYF. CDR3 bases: TGTGCCAGCAGCTTCACTAGCGGGGTTCAAGAGACCCAGTACTTC.

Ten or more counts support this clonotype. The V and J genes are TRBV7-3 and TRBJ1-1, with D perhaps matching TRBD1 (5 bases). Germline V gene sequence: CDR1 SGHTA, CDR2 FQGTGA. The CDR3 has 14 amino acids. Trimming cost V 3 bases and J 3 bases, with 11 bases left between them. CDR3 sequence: CASSLRGLDTEAFF. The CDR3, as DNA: TGTGCCAGCAGCTTGAGGGGATTGGACACTGAAGCTTTCTTT.

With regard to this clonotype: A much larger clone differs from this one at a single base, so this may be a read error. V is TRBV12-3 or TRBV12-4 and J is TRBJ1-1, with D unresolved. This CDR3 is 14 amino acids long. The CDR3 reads CASSFLDTNIEAFF. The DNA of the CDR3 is TGTGCCAGCAGTTTCCTTGACACGAACATTGAAGCTTTCTTT.

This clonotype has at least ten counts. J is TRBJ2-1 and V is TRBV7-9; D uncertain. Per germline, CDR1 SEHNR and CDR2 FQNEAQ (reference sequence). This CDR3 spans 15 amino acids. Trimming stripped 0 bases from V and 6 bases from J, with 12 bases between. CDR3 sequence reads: CASSLALTPTNEQFF. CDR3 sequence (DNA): TGTGCCAGCAGCTTAGCATTAACCCCAACCAATGAGCAGTTCTTC.

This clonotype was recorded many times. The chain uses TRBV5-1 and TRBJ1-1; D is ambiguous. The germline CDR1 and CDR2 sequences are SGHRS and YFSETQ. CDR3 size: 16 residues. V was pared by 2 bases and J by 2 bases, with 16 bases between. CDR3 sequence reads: CASSFSVLESNTEAFF. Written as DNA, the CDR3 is TGCGCCAGCAGCTTTTCGGTCCTTGAGAGTAACACTGAAGCTTTCTTT.

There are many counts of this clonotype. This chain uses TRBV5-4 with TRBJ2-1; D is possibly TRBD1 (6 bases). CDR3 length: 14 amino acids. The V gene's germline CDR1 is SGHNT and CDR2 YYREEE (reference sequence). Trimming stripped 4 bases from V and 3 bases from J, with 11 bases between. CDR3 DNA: TGTGCCAGCAGCCCAGGACAGAGCTACAATGAGCAGTTCTTC. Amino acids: CASSPGQSYNEQFF.

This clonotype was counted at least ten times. The CDR3 loop reads CASSGLRGRGEQFF. The CDR3 coding sequence is TGTGCCAGCAGCGGCTTACGGGGGCGAGGAGAGCAGTTCTTC. The J gene is TRBJ2-1, the V gene TRBV7-2; tentatively, D is TRBD1 or TRBD2 (6 bases each). CDR1 is SGHTA, CDR2 FQGNSA, per germline. The CDR3 consists of 14 residues. Trimming shortened V by 5 bases and J by 10 bases, and 18 bases separated the two germline ends. Drawing the rest from reference TRBV7-2 and TRBJ2-1, the complete variable domain is GAGVSQSPSNKVTEKGKDVELRCDPISGHTALYWYRQSLGQGLEFLIYFQGNSAPDKSGLPSDRFSAERTGGSVSTLTIQRTQQEDSAVYLCASSGLRGRGEQFFGPGTRLTVL.

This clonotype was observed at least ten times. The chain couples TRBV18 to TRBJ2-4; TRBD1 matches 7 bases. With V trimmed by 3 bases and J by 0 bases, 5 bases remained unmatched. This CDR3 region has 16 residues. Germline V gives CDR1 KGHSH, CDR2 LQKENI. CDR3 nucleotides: TGTGCCAGCTCACCTCCGGGACAGCTAGCCAAAAACATTCAGTACTTC. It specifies CASSPPGQLAKNIQYF.

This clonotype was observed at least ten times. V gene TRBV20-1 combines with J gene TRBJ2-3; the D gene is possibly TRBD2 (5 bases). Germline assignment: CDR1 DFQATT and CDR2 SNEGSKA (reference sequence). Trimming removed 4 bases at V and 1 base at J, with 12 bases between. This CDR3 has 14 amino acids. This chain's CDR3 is CSAKEGTGTDTQYF. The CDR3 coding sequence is TGCAGTGCTAAAGAGGGAACCGGCACAGATACGCAGTATTTT.